This T cell receptor beta chain emerged from a study of T-cell reconstitution after alpha-beta-depleted transplantation in children. The TCRbeta library incorporated unique molecular identifiers. TCRdb recomputed calls from the PCR reads with MiXCR, one row per CDR3 protein. The table has just over 950,000 distinct CDR3 sequences, about 30% seen once. Study-wide points: At one year after transplant, newly produced T cells mostly accounted for T-cell counts and diversity. Several hundred expanded graft clones reportedly supplied alpha-beta T cells about two months after transplant.

The length of the CDR3 is 16 residues. Trimming pared 6 bases from V and 8 bases from J, leaving 20 bases between. The germline V gene encodes CDR1 MNHNS and CDR2 SASEGT. For this clonotype: The antigen is undetermined.

Sequenced material: PBMCs, mostly from graft donor cells, taken 360 days after TCRalphabeta/CD19-depleted stem cell transplant. This chain connects TRBV6-1 to TRBJ1-6; D may be TRBD1 (6 bases). The sequence was obtained from a boy under two years old who had a stem cell transplant for SCID, so the T cells may come from the graft donor. CDR3 residues: CASSLDRTRRDSPLHF. The CDR3 DNA reads as TGTGCCAGCAGCCTCGACAGGACCCGAAGGGATTCACCCCTCCACTTT.